The 20 T cell receptor beta chains in this list originate from one sample, sequenced in a study of cytomegalovirus exposure and HLA in healthy donors. Libraries were prepared by immunoSEQ multiplex PCR; TCRdb keeps only in-frame clonotypes and omits some of them. Altogether fewer than 60,000 clones are present, 89% being singletons, with the ten largest covering roughly 15%. Sequenced: PBMCs. The receptors originated from a woman between 18 and 30 years old in good health and CMV-seronegative.

The rearrangement links TRBV11-2 to TRBJ2-3; the match to TRBD2 covers 8 bases. Trimming at V came to 2 bases and at J to 3 bases, leaving 10 bases not matched to a gene. The germline V gene has CDR1 SGHAT and CDR2 FQNNGV. CDR3 length equals 17 residues. The DNA of the CDR3 is TGTGCCAGCAGCTTAAGCGCTCGGCGGGGGGAGACAGATACGCAGTATTTT. This codes for CASSLSARRGETDTQYF.

The chain links TRBV29-1 to TRBJ1-2; D is undetermined. This CDR3 has 12 residues. The germline V and J ends were trimmed by 4 bases and 2 bases, with 8 bases remaining between them. Germline V CDR1 and CDR2: SQVTM, ANQGSEA. CDR3 sequence: CSVVARNYGYTF. For the CDR3, the DNA is TGCAGCGTTGTAGCCAGAAACTATGGCTACACCTTC.

V gene TRBV6-1 combines with J gene TRBJ1-1; a weak D match, TRBD1 (5 bases). CDR3 length equals 14 residues. The germline V gene encodes CDR1 MNHNS and CDR2 SASEGT. The V gene lost 5 bases and the J gene lost 0 bases, with 10 bases spanning the gap. Here the CDR3 reads CASSKQVLNTEAFF. The CDR3 DNA follows: TGTGCCAGCAGTAAACAGGTTTTGAACACTGAAGCTTTCTTT.

The gene calls are TRBV4-1 and TRBJ2-5, with TRBD2 matching over 9 bases. After removal of 0 bases from V and 2 bases from J, the junction contained 1 base not matched to a gene. The CDR3 loop spans 15 amino acids. CDR1 MGHRA and CDR2 YSYEKL come from the germline V gene. The CDR3: CASSQDTSGQETQYF. The CDR3 DNA is TGCGCCAGCAGCCAAGATACTAGCGGGCAAGAGACCCAGTACTTC.

In this sample, this clone turned up once. The chain links TRBV5-1 to TRBJ2-7; 7 bases align to TRBD2. The J segment lost 2 bases and the V segment lost 3 bases, leaving 8 bases of the junction unmatched. The CDR3 has 15 residues. Germline-derived CDR1 and CDR2 are SGHRS and YFSETQ. DNA for the CDR3: TGCGCCAGCAGCTGGCCGGGACTACCTCCCTACGAGCAGTACTTC. The encoded protein is CASSWPGLPPYEQYF. The full variable domain, rest sourced from reference TRBV5-1 and TRBJ2-7, is KAGVTQTPRYLIKTRGQQVTLSCSPISGHRSVSWYQQTPGQGLQFLFEYFSETQRNKGNFPGRFSGRQFSNSRSEMNVSTLELGDSALYLCASSWPGLPPYEQYFGPGTRLTVT.

This clone was recorded only once. V and J are TRBV7-2 and TRBJ2-3; the match to TRBD1 covers 8 bases. J lost 2 bases, V lost 1 base, and 8 bases had no gene match. Germline loops: CDR1 SGHTA, CDR2 FQGNSA. There are 17 residues in the CDR3. The CDR3 DNA is TGTGCCAGCAGCTTAGATATAGGGCAGGGGGCCACAGATACGCAGTATTTT. It encodes CASSLDIGQGATDTQYF.

This clone was observed a handful of times. This rearrangement joins TRBV10-1 to TRBJ2-5, with D maybe TRBD1 (5 bases). The V gene's germline CDR1 is WNHNN and CDR2 SYGVQD (reference sequence). This CDR3 comprises 13 residues. The germline V and J ends were trimmed by 4 bases and 1 base, with 7 bases remaining between them. The CDR3 loop reads CASSGTLQETQYF. In DNA, the CDR3 is TGCGCCAGCAGTGGGACACTCCAAGAGACCCAGTACTTC.

Details on this clone: The same CDR3 arises from other DNA sequences in this sample as well. This chain connects TRBV6-5 to TRBJ2-6; D is possibly TRBD2 (5 bases). Looked up from germline, CDR1 is MNHEY and CDR2 is SVGAGI. Trimming left V 2 bases short and J 4 bases short, with 12 bases between. The CDR3 spans 16 residues. The CDR3 sequence is CASSYAEGSGANVLTF. In DNA, the CDR3 is TGTGCCAGCAGTTACGCCGAAGGGAGCGGGGCCAACGTCCTGACTTTC.

The V and J genes are TRBV9 and TRBJ2-2; 8 bases map to TRBD2. V lost 1 base, J lost 5 bases, and 10 bases stayed unmatched. Germline CDR1 SGDLS, CDR2 YYNGEE. The CDR3 covers 17 residues. Here the CDR3 DNA reads TGTGCCAGCAGCGTAACCCGAAGCGGGAGAGCTACCGGGGAGCTGTTTTTT. It yields the protein CASSVTRSGRATGELFF.

The chain joins TRBV30 to TRBJ2-3; TRBD2 is a possible D gene (5 bases). Trimming cost V 1 base and J 5 bases, with 10 bases left between them. In germline, CDR1 is GTSNPN, CDR2 SVGIG (reference sequence). This CDR3 comprises 13 residues. CDR3 sequence reads: CAWSGRRGDTQYF. CDR3 in DNA: TGTGCCTGGAGTGGTAGACGGGGAGATACGCAGTATTTT.

With respect to this clone: The sample has other DNA sequences that encode this CDR3 too. V usage is TRBV9 and J usage is TRBJ2-5; D may be TRBD2 (5 bases). The V gene's germline CDR1 is SGDLS and CDR2 YYNGEE. The CDR3 has 15 amino acids. Trimming removed 0 bases at V and 1 base at J, with 10 bases between. The CDR3 region is CASSVAGIPQETQYF. For the CDR3, the DNA is TGTGCCAGCAGCGTAGCGGGAATACCCCAAGAGACCCAGTACTTC.

This clone has only a few counts. The V gene is TRBV30, the J gene TRBJ2-1; a possible D gene is TRBD2 (6 bases). Germline-derived CDR1 and CDR2 are GTSNPN and SVGIG (reference sequence). The CDR3 covers 14 residues. The V end was cut by 5 bases, the J end by 2 bases, with 13 bases between. CDR3 amino acids: CAWWRGTPYNEQFF. The CDR3 nucleotides read TGTGCCTGGTGGCGGGGTACCCCCTACAATGAGCAGTTCTTC.

The chain carries TRBV5-6 and TRBJ2-7; D is possibly TRBD1 (7 bases). Germline-derived CDR1 and CDR2 are SGHDT and YYEEEE. V shed 0 bases and J shed 7 bases, with 14 bases lying between them. The CDR3 contains 14 residues. CDR3 loop: CASSLEEGAREQYF. The CDR3 DNA follows: TGTGCCAGCAGCTTGGAGGAGGGGGCGCGGGAGCAGTACTTC.

The chain links TRBV4-1 to TRBJ1-6; 7 positions match TRBD1. V shed 3 bases and J 7 bases; nucleotides not matched to a gene: 3. The CDR3 length is 14 residues. Germline assignment: CDR1 MGHRA and CDR2 YSYEKL. The CDR3 here is CASSHLQGNSPLHF. CDR3 coding DNA: TGCGCCAGCAGCCACCTACAGGGGAATTCACCCCTCCACTTT.

The V call is TRBV5-5, the J call TRBJ1-2; D remains ambiguous. Germline CDR1 reads SGHKS; CDR2 reads YYEKEE (reference sequence). V was trimmed by 4 bases and J by 2 bases, leaving 12 bases between them. The CDR3 length is 14 residues. DNA of the CDR3: TGTGCCAGCAGCCGCCACACCGAAAACTATGGCTACACCTTC. This codes for CASSRHTENYGYTF.

The chain couples TRBV7-9 to TRBJ1-1, with D possibly matching TRBD1 (5 bases). V shed 6 bases and J shed 1 base, with 18 bases lying between them. Germline-derived CDR1 and CDR2 are SEHNR and FQNEAQ (reference sequence). CDR3 length equals 16 residues. The CDR3 DNA sequence: TGTGCCAGCAGGCCGCGGTTTGGGGGGGAGAACACTGAAGCTTTCTTT. It codes for CASRPRFGGENTEAFF.

The chain uses TRBV10-3 and TRBJ2-2; D may be TRBD2 (6 bases). Germline V gene lookup returns CDR1 ENHRY and CDR2 SYGVKD. The ends were cut back, 5 bases at V and 4 bases at J, with 11 bases in the middle. This CDR3 region has 14 residues. This CDR3 is CAISLGLLTGELFF. The CDR3 nucleotides are TGTGCCATCAGTTTGGGACTTCTCACCGGGGAGCTGTTTTTT.

The chain recombines TRBV4-1 with TRBJ2-7; 14 nucleotides align to TRBD2. Germline values: CDR1 MGHRA, CDR2 YSYEKL. The V gene end was trimmed by 3 bases and the J gene end by 1 base; junction bases not matched to a gene: 2. The CDR3 extends over 16 amino acids. The CDR3 DNA follows: TGCGCCAGCAGCCAGGGACTAGCGGGAGCGTCCTACGAGCAGTACTTC. The encoded protein is CASSQGLAGASYEQYF.

This chain uses TRBV7-8 with TRBJ1-1; 7 bases fit TRBD1. This CDR3 region has 14 residues. Per germline, CDR1 SGHVS and CDR2 FQNEAQ. Unmatched junction bases numbered 8, after V lost 5 bases and J lost 5 bases. CDR3 sequence (DNA): TGTGCCAGCAGCGGCTCAGGGGGTAGGACTGAAGCTTTCTTT. Translating gives CASSGSGGRTEAFF. The entire variable domain, with the rest obtained from reference TRBV7-8 and TRBJ1-1, is as follows: GAGVSQSPRYKVAKRGQDVALRCDPISGHVSLFWYQQALGQGPEFLTYFQNEAQLDKSGLPSDRFFAERPEGSVSTLKIQRTQQEDSAVYLCASSGSGGRTEAFFGQGTRLTVV.

The DNA for the CDR3 is TGTGCCAGCAGCTCCCGGGGGGTTGGCTCCTACAATGAGCAGTTCTTC. It encodes CASSSRGVGSYNEQFF. The chain joins TRBV13 to TRBJ2-1, with 7 bases aligning to TRBD2. The CDR3 runs to 16 residues. The trim removed 4 bases at V and 0 bases at J, leaving 6 bases unmatched. The V gene's germline CDR1 is PRHDT and CDR2 FYEKMQ (reference sequence).